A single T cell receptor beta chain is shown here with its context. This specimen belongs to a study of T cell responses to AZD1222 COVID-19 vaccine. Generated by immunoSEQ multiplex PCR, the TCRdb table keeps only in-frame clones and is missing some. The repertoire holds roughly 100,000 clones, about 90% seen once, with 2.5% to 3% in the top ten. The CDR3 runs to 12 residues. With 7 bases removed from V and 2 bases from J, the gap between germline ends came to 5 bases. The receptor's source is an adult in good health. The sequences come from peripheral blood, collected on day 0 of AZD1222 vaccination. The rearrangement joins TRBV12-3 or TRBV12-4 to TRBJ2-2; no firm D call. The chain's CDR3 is CASTRNTGELFF. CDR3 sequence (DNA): TGTGCCAGCACCCGTAACACCGGGGAGCTGTTTTTT.